The clone carrying this T cell receptor (beta chain) has at least ten counts. This specimen comes from a study of CD8 T cells in ankylosing spondylitis. TCRdb independently ran MiXCR on the 5' RACE reads; one entry per CDR3 protein. The sample holds 150,000 to 200,000 distinct CDR3 sequences, about 20% seen once. Sequencing input: blood, either unsorted or a sorted T cell fraction (not recorded which). The source of this sequence is a male donor between 5 and 29 years old with ankylosing spondylitis or in good health (not recorded which).

In DNA, the CDR3 is TGCAGTGCTAGAGAAAGGCCAGCAGGCAATCAGCCCCAGCATTTT. This sequence encodes CSARERPAGNQPQHF. This chain joins TRBV20-1 and TRBJ1-5; no clear D gene. The length of the CDR3 is 15 residues. Germline lookup yields CDR1 DFQATT and CDR2 SNEGSKA (reference sequence). V was trimmed by 0 bases and J by 2 bases, leaving 11 bases between them.